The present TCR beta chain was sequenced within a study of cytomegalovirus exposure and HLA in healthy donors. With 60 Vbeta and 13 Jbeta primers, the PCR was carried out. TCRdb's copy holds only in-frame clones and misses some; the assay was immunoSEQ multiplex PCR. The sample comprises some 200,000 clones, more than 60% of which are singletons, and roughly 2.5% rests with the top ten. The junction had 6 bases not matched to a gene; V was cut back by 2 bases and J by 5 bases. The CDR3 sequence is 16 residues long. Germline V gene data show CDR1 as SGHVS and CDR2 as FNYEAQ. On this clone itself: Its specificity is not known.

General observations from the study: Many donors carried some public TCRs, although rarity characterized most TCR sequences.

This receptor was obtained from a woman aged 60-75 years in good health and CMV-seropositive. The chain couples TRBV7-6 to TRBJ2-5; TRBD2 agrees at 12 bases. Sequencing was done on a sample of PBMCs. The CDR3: CASSLLAGGPGETQYF. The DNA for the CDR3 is TGTGCCAGCAGCTTACTAGCGGGGGGGCCTGGGGAGACCCAGTACTTC.